This T cell receptor (beta chain) was identified in a study of blood T cell repertoires in COVID-19 (dated by TCRdb to 2020 to 2022). Turning to the overall study: Samples covering the acute and convalescent phases of COVID-19 were provided by collaborators in the United States, Italy and Spain. The material from the prospective study consisted of cDNA or gDNA derived from T cells, B-cell-depleted T cells, or PBMCs. Deeply sampled blood TCRbeta repertoires from subjects exposed to, actively infected with, or recovered from COVID-19 were included in the dataset. The repertoires were made available in a free public database intended to serve as a resource for research on the immune response to SARS-CoV-2. The samples were drawn from two sources: the first 160 participants of the ongoing ImmuneRACE study, and approximately 1,300 subjects contributed by 6 global collaborators. Sample metadata almost always included a de-identified subject ID, COVID-19 status, age in years and sex. HLA class I and class II types, where available, came from metadata supplied by the sample provider rather than from assay-based typing. Study-level results and caveats: How much clinical and demographic metadata was included differed by source and by participant, and the metadata was provided uncurated.

TCRbeta CDR3 regions were amplified from genomic DNA using the immunoSEQ Assay, a bias-controlled multiplex PCR. The source study handled its data this way. Within the assay, amplification of reference gene primers was used to estimate how many nucleated cells each sample contained. To quantify the absolute abundance of each unique TCRbeta CDR3 rearrangement, sequence reads were collapsed and filtered. Productive Simpson clonality was computed per sample as the square root of Simpson's diversity index over productive rearrangements. Sourced from immuneACCESS, this table was stored by TCRdb with only in-frame sequences that have V and J called. A share of the clones is absent; for the studies checked, an unresolved V gene accounts for under half, and the remainder has no known explanation. That table gives V, J and clone size, and the DNA gave D and trimming. Counted in this sample were about 200,000 clones; roughly 82% of them appeared once. 4.5% to 6.5% of the sample is in the top ten clones.

From the germline V gene (reference sequence), CDR1 is GTSNPN and CDR2 is SVGIG. Between the V and J ends, shortened by 0 bases and 8 bases respectively, the junction contains 16 bases. There are 14 amino acids in the CDR3, from cysteine to phenylalanine inclusive. Here the CDR3 DNA is all that survives: 42 bases in frame from base 1. Ten or more counts support this clone. This clone's antigen is unknown. No much larger clonotype is one base removed from it; base qualities were not supplied. Enrolling through a virtual design, the prospective study's participants ranged in age from roughly 18 to 89 years and lived across some 23 United States geographic areas. Cohort assignment in the prospective study relied on participant-reported clinical history from a screening survey and a study questionnaire. Mobile phlebotomists in the prospective study collected whole blood, serum and a nasopharyngeal or oropharyngeal swab from every participant. Additional blood draws and questionnaires over an approximately two-month period could optionally be provided by prospective study participants. Before DNA extraction, blood samples from the prospective study were shipped at room temperature or frozen.

The material sequenced was PBMCs or T cells enriched from blood (not recorded which). The clonotype comes from a man aged 35 to 55 with acute COVID-19. Here the chain combines TRBV30 and TRBJ1-2; TRBD1 is perhaps the D gene, given 5 matching bases. The CDR3 protein sequence reads: CAWSVGEGGEGYTF. The DNA reads as follows: TGTGCCTGGAGTGTTGGCGAAGGAGGGGAAGGCTACACCTTC.